The entry that follows covers one T cell receptor beta chain sequence. Its antigen has not been determined. Nothing much larger sits one base from this clone, and base qualities are not available. TCRbeta CDR3 regions were amplified from genomic DNA using the immunoSEQ Assay, a bias-controlled multiplex PCR. The original methods were these. Nucleated cell counts per sample were estimated from amplification of reference gene primers within the assay. Sequence reads were collapsed and filtered to measure the absolute abundance of every unique TCRbeta CDR3 rearrangement. For each sample, productive Simpson clonality was calculated as the square root of Simpson's diversity index over productive rearrangements. TCRdb took over this immuneACCESS table, retaining in-frame rearrangements with V and J assigned. Such tables are incomplete; in checked studies, under half of the missing clones stem from an unresolved V gene, and the remainder is unexplained. The V and J calls and clone size come from that table; D and trimming were worked out from the DNA. A total of hundreds of thousands of clones appear in this sample, approximately 81% of them only once. More than 3% of the sample belongs to the ten largest clones.

The data stem from a study of blood T cell repertoires in COVID-19 (dated by TCRdb to 2020 to 2022). The study in broad terms: Collaborator samples came from the United States, Italy and Spain and covered acute and convalescent phases of COVID-19. The prospective study material was composed of cDNA or gDNA derived from T cells, B-cell-depleted T cells, or PBMCs. Deeply sampled blood TCRbeta repertoires from subjects exposed to, actively infected with, or recovered from COVID-19 were included in the dataset. The repertoires were released in a freely available public database meant as a resource for research on the immune response to SARS-CoV-2. Samples were obtained from the ongoing ImmuneRACE study (first 160 participants) and from roughly 1,300 subjects provided by 6 global collaborators. Nearly every sample came with metadata listing a de-identified subject ID, COVID-19 status, age in years and sex. Where HLA class I and class II types were available, the types were taken from metadata supplied by the sample provider, not from assay-based typing.

Looking up the germline V gene yields CDR1 MNHEY and CDR2 SVGEGT. From the cysteine up to the phenylalanine, the CDR3 has a length of 17 residues. CDR3 DNA only is kept here, 51 bases in frame from base 1. V lost 2 bases and J lost 7 bases; the stretch between them is 21 bases long. Whole blood was collected in K2EDTA tubes by collaborating institutions according to the institutions' own protocols. For TCRbeta analysis, collaborators shipped samples in one of three forms: frozen whole blood, isolated PBMCs, or DNA extracted from either of those sample types. On the study overall, not on this receptor specifically: The amount of clinical and demographic metadata varied by source and participant and was provided uncurated.

The TCR comes from a woman aged 18-29 years with acute or convalescent COVID-19. Sequencing used peripheral blood. This sequence uses TRBV6-2 or TRBV6-3 and TRBJ1-5; no confident D gene assignment can be made. CDR3 protein: CASSYLAVDGLNQPQHF. The DNA reads as follows: TGTGCCAGCAGTTACCTGGCCGTCGATGGGCTGAACCAGCCCCAGCATTTT.